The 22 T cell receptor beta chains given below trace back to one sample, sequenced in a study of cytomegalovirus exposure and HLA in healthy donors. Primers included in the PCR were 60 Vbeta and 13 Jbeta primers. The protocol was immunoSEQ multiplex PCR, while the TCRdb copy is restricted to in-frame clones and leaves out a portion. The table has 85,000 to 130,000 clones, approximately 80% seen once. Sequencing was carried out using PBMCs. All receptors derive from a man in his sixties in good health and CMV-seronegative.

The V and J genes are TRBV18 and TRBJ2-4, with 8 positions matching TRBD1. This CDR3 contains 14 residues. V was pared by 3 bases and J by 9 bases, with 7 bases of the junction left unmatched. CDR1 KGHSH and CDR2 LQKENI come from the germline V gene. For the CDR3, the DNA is TGTGCCAGCTCACCCCGGGACAGGTCGTCCATTCAGTACTTC. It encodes CASSPRDRSSIQYF.

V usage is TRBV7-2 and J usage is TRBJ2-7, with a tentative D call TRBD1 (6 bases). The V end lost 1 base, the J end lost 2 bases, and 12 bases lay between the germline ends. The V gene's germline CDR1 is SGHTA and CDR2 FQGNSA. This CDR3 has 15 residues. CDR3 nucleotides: TGTGCCAGCAGCTTAGTTCGGACAGTTACCTACGAGCAGTACTTC. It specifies CASSLVRTVTYEQYF.

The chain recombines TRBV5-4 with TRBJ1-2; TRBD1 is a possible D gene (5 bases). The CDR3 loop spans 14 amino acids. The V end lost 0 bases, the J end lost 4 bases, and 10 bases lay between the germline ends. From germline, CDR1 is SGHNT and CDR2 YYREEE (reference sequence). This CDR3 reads CASSLDRQLYGYTF. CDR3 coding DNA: TGTGCCAGCAGCTTGGACCGACAGCTCTATGGCTACACCTTC. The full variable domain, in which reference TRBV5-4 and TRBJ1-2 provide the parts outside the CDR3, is ETGVTQSPTHLIKTRGQQVTLRCSSQSGHNTVSWYQQALGQGPQFIFQYYREEENGRGNFPPRFSGLQFPNYSSELNVNALELDDSALYLCASSLDRQLYGYTFGSGTRLTVV.

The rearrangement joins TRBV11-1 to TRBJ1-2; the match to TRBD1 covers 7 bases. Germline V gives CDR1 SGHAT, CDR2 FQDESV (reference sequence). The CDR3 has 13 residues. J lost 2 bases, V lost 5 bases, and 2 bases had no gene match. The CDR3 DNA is TGTGCCAGCAGCAACAGGGGAAACTATGGCTACACCTTC. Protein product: CASSNRGNYGYTF.

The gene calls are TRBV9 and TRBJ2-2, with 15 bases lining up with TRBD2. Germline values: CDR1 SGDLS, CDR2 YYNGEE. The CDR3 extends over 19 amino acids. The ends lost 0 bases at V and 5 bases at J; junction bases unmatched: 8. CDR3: CASSVVGTSGGMGTGELFF. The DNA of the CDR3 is TGTGCCAGCAGCGTAGTGGGGACTAGCGGGGGGATGGGGACCGGGGAGCTGTTTTTT.

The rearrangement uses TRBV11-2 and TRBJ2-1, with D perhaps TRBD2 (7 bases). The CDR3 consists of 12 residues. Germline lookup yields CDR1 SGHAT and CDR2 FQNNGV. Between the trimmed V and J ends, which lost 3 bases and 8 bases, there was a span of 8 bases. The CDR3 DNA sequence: TGTGCCAGCAGCTTGGGGGGGCATGAGCAGTTCTTC. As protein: CASSLGGHEQFF.

The CDR3 protein is CASSLVRGGLNEQFF. The CDR3 nucleotides read TGTGCCAGCAGCTTGGTTCGGGGGGGCCTCAATGAGCAGTTCTTC. J is TRBJ2-1 and V is TRBV5-5; 8 nucleotides line up with TRBD2. The V gene end was trimmed by 0 bases and the J gene end by 6 bases; junction bases not matched to a gene: 5. From germline, CDR1 is SGHKS and CDR2 YYEKEE (reference sequence). The CDR3 extends over 15 amino acids. Supplemented by reference TRBV5-5 and TRBJ2-1, the full variable domain reads DAGVTQSPTHLIKTRGQQVTLRCSPISGHKSVSWYQQVLGQGPQFIFQYYEKEERGRGNFPDRFSARQFPNYSSELNVNALLLGDSALYLCASSLVRGGLNEQFFGPGTRLTVL.

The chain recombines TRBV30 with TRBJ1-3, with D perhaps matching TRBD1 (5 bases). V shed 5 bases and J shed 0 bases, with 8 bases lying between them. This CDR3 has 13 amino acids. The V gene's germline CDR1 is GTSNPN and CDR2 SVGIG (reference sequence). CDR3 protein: CAWQGLSGNTIYF. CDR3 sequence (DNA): TGTGCCTGGCAGGGTCTCTCTGGAAACACCATATATTTT.

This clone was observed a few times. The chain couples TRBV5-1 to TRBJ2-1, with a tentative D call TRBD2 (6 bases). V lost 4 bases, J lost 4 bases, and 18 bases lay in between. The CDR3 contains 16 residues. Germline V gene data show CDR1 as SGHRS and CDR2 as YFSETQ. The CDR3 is CASSLGSGGVYNEQFF. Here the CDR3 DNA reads TGCGCCAGCAGCCTGGGCTCGGGCGGGGTATACAATGAGCAGTTCTTC. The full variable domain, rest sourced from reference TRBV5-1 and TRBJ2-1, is KAGVTQTPRYLIKTRGQQVTLSCSPISGHRSVSWYQQTPGQGLQFLFEYFSETQRNKGNFPGRFSGRQFSNSRSEMNVSTLELGDSALYLCASSLGSGGVYNEQFFGPGTRLTVL.

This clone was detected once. CDR3 sequence (DNA): TGTGCCAGCAGCTTAGATCTGCAGCGGGTGGCGGGGGCCCAGTACTTC. Its translation is CASSLDLQRVAGAQYF. The chain links TRBV7-2 to TRBJ2-5, with 7 positions matching TRBD2. The CDR3 sequence is 16 residues long. From germline, CDR1 is SGHTA and CDR2 FQGNSA. V was clipped by 1 base and J by 9 bases; unmatched bases: 14.

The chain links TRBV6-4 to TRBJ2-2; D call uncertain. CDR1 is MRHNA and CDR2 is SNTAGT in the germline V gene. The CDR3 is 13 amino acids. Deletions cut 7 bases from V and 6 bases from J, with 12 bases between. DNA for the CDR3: TGTGCCAGCAAAAACGGTTCGGCCGGGGAGCTGTTTTTT. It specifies CASKNGSAGELFF.

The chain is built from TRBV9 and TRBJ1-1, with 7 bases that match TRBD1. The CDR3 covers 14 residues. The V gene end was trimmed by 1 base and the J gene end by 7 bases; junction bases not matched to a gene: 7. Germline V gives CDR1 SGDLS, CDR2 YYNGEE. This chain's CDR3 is CASSVITGAVEAFF. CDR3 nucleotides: TGTGCCAGCAGCGTAATCACAGGGGCCGTTGAAGCTTTCTTT.

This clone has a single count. CDR3: CASSLSLTGGNTEAFF. Written as DNA, the CDR3 is TGTGCCAGCAGTTTATCCTTGACGGGGGGGAACACTGAAGCTTTCTTT. The rearrangement joins TRBV27 to TRBJ1-1, with D possibly being TRBD1 (5 bases). With 0 bases removed from V and 1 base from J, the gap between germline ends came to 12 bases. Per the germline V gene, CDR1 is MNHEY and CDR2 is SMNVEV (reference sequence). The CDR3 is made up of 16 amino acids.

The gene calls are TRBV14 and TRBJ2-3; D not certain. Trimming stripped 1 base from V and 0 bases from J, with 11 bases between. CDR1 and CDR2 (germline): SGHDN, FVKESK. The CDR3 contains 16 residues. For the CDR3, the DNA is TGTGCCAGCAGCCAAGTGTTCCGTTCTAGCACAGATACGCAGTATTTT. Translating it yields CASSQVFRSSTDTQYF.

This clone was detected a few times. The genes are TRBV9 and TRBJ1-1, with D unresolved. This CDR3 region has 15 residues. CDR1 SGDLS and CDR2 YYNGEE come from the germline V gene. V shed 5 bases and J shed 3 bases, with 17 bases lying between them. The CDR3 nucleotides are TGTGCCAGCAGTCAAGCGGGCATCGAGGACACTGAAGCTTTCTTT. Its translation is CASSQAGIEDTEAFF.

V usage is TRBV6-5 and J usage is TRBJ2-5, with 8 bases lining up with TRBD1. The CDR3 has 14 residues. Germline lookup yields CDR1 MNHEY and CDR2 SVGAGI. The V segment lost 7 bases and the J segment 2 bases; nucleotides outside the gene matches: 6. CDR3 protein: CASTLRTGQETQYF. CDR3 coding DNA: TGTGCCAGCACTTTACGGACAGGGCAAGAGACCCAGTACTTC.

This CDR3 is CASSLGQDIDEQYF. The DNA of the CDR3 is TGTGCCAGCAGCCTGGGACAGGACATCGACGAGCAGTACTTC. The chain employs TRBV9 and TRBJ2-7, with 8 bases aligning to TRBD1. This CDR3 comprises 14 residues. CDR1 SGDLS and CDR2 YYNGEE come from the germline V gene. J lost 5 bases, V lost 4 bases, and 8 bases had no gene match. The full variable domain, rest sourced from reference TRBV9 and TRBJ2-7, is DSGVTQTPKHLITATGQRVTLRCSPRSGDLSVYWYQQSLDQGLQFLIQYYNGEERAKGNILERFSAQQFPDLHSELNLSSLELGDSALYFCASSLGQDIDEQYFGPGTRLTVT.

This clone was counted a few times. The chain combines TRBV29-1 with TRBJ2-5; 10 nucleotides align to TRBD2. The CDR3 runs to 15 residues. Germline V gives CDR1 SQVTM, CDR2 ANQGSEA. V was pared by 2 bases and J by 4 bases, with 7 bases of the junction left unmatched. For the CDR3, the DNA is TGCAGCGTTGAAAGGGTAGCGGGGGGCACAGAGACCCAGTACTTC. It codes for CSVERVAGGTETQYF.

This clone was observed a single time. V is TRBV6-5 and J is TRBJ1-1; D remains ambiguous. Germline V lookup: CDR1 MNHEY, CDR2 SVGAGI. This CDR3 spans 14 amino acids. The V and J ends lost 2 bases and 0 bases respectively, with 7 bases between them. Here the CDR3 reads CASSYTSVNTEAFF. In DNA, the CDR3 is TGTGCCAGCAGTTACACGTCAGTGAACACTGAAGCTTTCTTT.

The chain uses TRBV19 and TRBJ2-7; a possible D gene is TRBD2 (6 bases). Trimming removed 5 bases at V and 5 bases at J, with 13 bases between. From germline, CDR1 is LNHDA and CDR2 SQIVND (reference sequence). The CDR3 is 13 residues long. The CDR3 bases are TGTGCCAGTAGTCCCCGGTGGAGGGACGAGCAGTACTTC. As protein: CASSPRWRDEQYF. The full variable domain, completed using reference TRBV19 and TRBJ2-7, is DGGITQSPKYLFRKEGQNVTLSCEQNLNHDAMYWYRQDPGQGLRLIYYSQIVNDFQKGDIAEGYSVSREKKESFPLTVTSAQKNPTAFYLCASSPRWRDEQYFGPGTRLTVT.

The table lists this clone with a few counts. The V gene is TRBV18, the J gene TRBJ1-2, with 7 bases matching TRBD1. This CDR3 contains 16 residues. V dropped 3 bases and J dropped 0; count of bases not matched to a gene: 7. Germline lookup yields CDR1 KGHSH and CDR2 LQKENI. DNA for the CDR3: TGTGCCAGCTCACCCGCCTGGGACAGTTCTAACTATGGCTACACCTTC. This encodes CASSPAWDSSNYGYTF.

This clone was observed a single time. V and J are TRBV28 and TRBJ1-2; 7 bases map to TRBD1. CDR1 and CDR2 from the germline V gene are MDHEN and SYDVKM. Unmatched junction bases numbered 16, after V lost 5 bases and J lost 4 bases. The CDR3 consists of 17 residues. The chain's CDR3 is CASSPNLGQVVGYGYTF. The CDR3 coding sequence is TGTGCCAGCAGTCCGAATCTTGGACAGGTAGTTGGCTATGGCTACACCTTC.